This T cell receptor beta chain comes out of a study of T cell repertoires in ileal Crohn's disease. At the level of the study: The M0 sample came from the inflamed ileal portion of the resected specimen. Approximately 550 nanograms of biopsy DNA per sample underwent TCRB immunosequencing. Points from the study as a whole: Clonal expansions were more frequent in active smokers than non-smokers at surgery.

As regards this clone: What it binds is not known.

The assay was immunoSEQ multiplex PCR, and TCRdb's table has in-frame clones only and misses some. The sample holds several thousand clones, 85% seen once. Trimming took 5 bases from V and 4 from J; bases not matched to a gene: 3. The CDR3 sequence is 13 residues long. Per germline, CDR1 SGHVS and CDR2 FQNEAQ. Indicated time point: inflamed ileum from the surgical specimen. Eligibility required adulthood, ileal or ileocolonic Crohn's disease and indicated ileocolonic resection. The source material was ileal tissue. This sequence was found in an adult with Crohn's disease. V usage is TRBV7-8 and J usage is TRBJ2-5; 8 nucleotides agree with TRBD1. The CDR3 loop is CASSLGQGETQYF. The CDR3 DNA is TGTGCCAGCAGCCTCGGACAGGGAGAGACCCAGTACTTC.